This TCR beta chain was found in a study of control samples from healthy donors and cancer patients. The protocol was immunoSEQ multiplex PCR, while the TCRdb copy is restricted to in-frame clones and leaves out a portion. The sample holds over 150,000 clones, about 91% seen once. The V and J ends lost 2 bases and 5 bases, in that order; junction bases with no gene match: 7. The germline V gene encodes CDR1 LGHDT and CDR2 YNNKEL (reference sequence). The CDR3 length is 15 residues. This clonotype was sampled from a woman aged 40-49 years in good health. The sequenced sample consisted of blood. The rearrangement uses TRBV3-1 (or the pseudogene TRBV3-2) and TRBJ2-5; 8 bases align to TRBD1. The CDR3 DNA reads as TGTGCCAGCAGCCAAAACAGGGGGGTTAGGGAGACCCAGTACTTC. Its protein product is CASSQNRGVRETQYF.